The 16 T cell receptor beta chains presented below share a single source sample, sequenced in a study of cytomegalovirus exposure and HLA in healthy donors. Vbeta (60) and Jbeta (13) primers were used in the PCR. The protocol was immunoSEQ multiplex PCR, while the TCRdb copy is restricted to in-frame clones and leaves out a portion. The table lists some 96,000 clones, roughly 76% of them singletons. The source material was PBMCs. The receptors originated from a woman aged 55-70 years in good health and CMV-seropositive.

This clone was seen more than once but under ten times. The chain uses TRBV5-1 and TRBJ2-1; 8 bases agree with TRBD1. This CDR3 has 14 residues. The germline V gene has CDR1 SGHRS and CDR2 YFSETQ. Losses at the gene ends were 1 base for V and 10 bases for J; bases not matched to a gene: 7. CDR3 DNA: TGCGCCAGCAGCTTGAGAAACAGGGGGGAGGAGCAGTTCTTC. This codes for CASSLRNRGEEQFF. The full variable domain, in which reference TRBV5-1 and TRBJ2-1 provide the parts outside the CDR3, is KAGVTQTPRYLIKTRGQQVTLSCSPISGHRSVSWYQQTPGQGLQFLFEYFSETQRNKGNFPGRFSGRQFSNSRSEMNVSTLELGDSALYLCASSLRNRGEEQFFGPGTRLTVL.

This chain links TRBV28 with TRBJ1-5; TRBD1 might be the D (5 bases). The germline CDR1 and CDR2 sequences are MDHEN and SYDVKM. V shed 6 bases and J shed 5 bases, with 17 bases lying between them. The CDR3 totals 15 residues. CDR3 protein: CASSFGARGDQPQHF. The DNA of the CDR3 is TGTGCCAGCAGCTTTGGCGCAAGGGGCGATCAGCCCCAGCATTTT.

V gene TRBV11-1 combines with J gene TRBJ1-4; 7 bases align to TRBD1. The CDR3 has 18 amino acids. V was pared by 0 bases and J by 2 bases, with 9 bases of the junction left unmatched. The V gene's germline CDR1 is SGHAT and CDR2 FQDESV (reference sequence). Written as DNA, the CDR3 is TGTGCCAGCAGCTTAGCGGCGGAGGGGGCGATGACTAATGAAAAACTGTTTTTT. Its protein is CASSLAAEGAMTNEKLFF.

The CDR3 bases are TGTGCCAGCAGGACGGACGGGGGGCTGGAGCAGCCCCAGCATTTT. Translation gives CASRTDGGLEQPQHF. The V and J genes are TRBV6-6 and TRBJ1-5; possibly TRBD1 for D (6 bases). Germline CDR1 MNHNY, CDR2 SVGAGI (reference sequence). This CDR3 spans 15 amino acids. Trimming left V 6 bases short and J 7 bases short, with 19 bases between.

The chain combines TRBV27 with TRBJ2-7, with a weak D call TRBD2 (5 bases). This CDR3 contains 14 residues. V was shortened by 3 bases and J by 3 bases, with 12 bases between the two germline ends. Germline V gene lookup returns CDR1 MNHEY and CDR2 SMNVEV (reference sequence). The DNA of the CDR3 is TGTGCCAGCAGTTTCCGCCGCGGGTTCTACGAGCAGTACTTC. Protein product: CASSFRRGFYEQYF.

The chain combines TRBV27 with TRBJ1-3; D perhaps matches TRBD1 (6 bases). The CDR3 covers 15 residues. V dropped 0 bases and J dropped 0 bases, with 6 bases sitting between them. From germline, CDR1 is MNHEY and CDR2 SMNVEV (reference sequence). CDR3 nucleotides: TGTGCCAGCAGTTTATCAGGGGGCTCTGGAAACACCATATATTTT. This encodes CASSLSGGSGNTIYF.

This clone was counted between two and nine times. V and J are TRBV29-1 and TRBJ1-3, with TRBD1 matching over 8 bases. The CDR3 totals 13 residues. Germline-derived CDR1 and CDR2 are SQVTM and ANQGSEA. Unmatched junction bases numbered 6, after V lost 7 bases and J lost 4 bases. Written as DNA, the CDR3 is TGCAGCGCCCGGACAGGGTCCGGAAACACCATATATTTT. It is translated as CSARTGSGNTIYF.

This chain joins TRBV4-1 and TRBJ2-1, with 8 nucleotides matching TRBD2. CDR1 is MGHRA, CDR2 YSYEKL, per germline. This CDR3 has 15 amino acids. The ends lost 0 bases at V and 12 bases at J; junction bases unmatched: 10. CDR3 sequence reads: CASSQDPAGVLVQFF. In DNA form, the CDR3 reads TGCGCCAGCAGCCAAGACCCAGCGGGAGTTTTGGTGCAGTTCTTC.

The chain joins TRBV5-1 to TRBJ2-1; D perhaps matches TRBD2 (5 bases). Deletions cut 4 bases from V and 9 bases from J, with 20 bases between. This CDR3 spans 15 amino acids. From germline, CDR1 is SGHRS and CDR2 YFSETQ. The CDR3 sequence: CASSASAVAGVEQFF. CDR3 nucleotides: TGCGCCAGCAGCGCCTCAGCGGTGGCAGGTGTTGAGCAGTTCTTC.

The chain employs TRBV10-3 and TRBJ1-2; 7 bases line up with TRBD1. This CDR3 spans 16 amino acids. J was trimmed by 4 bases and V by 3 bases; bases with no gene match: 11. Per the germline V gene, CDR1 is ENHRY and CDR2 is SYGVKD. The CDR3 here is CAISDPATGIGYGYTF. CDR3 nucleotide sequence: TGTGCCATCAGTGACCCCGCGACAGGGATCGGCTATGGCTACACCTTC.

This clone was detected only once. The chain carries TRBV28 and TRBJ1-2; D remains unclear. Germline CDR1 reads MDHEN; CDR2 reads SYDVKM. The V and J ends lost 3 bases and 1 base respectively, with 9 bases between them. The CDR3 runs to 14 residues. CDR3 nucleotides: TGTGCCAGCAGTTTCGTTGTTCTTAACTATGGCTACACCTTC. It encodes CASSFVVLNYGYTF.

Within the sample, this clone is medium-sized. V usage is TRBV6-5 and J usage is TRBJ1-1; D may be TRBD1 (6 bases). The CDR3 is 14 residues long. V lost 6 bases and J lost 1, with 12 bases in between. Germline V lookup: CDR1 MNHEY, CDR2 SVGAGI. This chain's CDR3 is CASRQGWQNTEAFF. DNA for the CDR3: TGTGCCAGCAGACAGGGTTGGCAGAACACTGAAGCTTTCTTT.

The CDR3 sequence: CASSPATGIKTYEQYF. DNA of the CDR3: TGTGCCAGCAGTCCAGCGACAGGGATAAAGACTTACGAGCAGTACTTC. The J gene is TRBJ2-7, the V gene TRBV27; 7 positions match TRBD1. The V segment lost 5 bases and the J segment 4 bases; nucleotides outside the gene matches: 14. In germline, CDR1 is MNHEY, CDR2 SMNVEV (reference sequence). The CDR3 extends over 16 amino acids.

V usage is TRBV10-3 and J usage is TRBJ2-2; 7 bases match TRBD1. The CDR3 totals 14 residues. The trim removed 4 bases at V and 3 bases at J, leaving 2 bases unmatched. Germline CDR1 is ENHRY and CDR2 is SYGVKD. The CDR3 DNA reads as TGTGCCATCAGTGGGGGGACAGACACCGGGGAGCTGTTTTTT. Translated: CAISGGTDTGELFF.

The chain has TRBV6-5 and TRBJ1-5; D uncertain. The germline V gene encodes CDR1 MNHEY and CDR2 SVGAGI. CDR3 length: 13 residues. The ends were cut back, 10 bases at V and 4 bases at J, with 14 bases in the middle. The CDR3 protein is CATRLRRNQPQHF. CDR3 coding DNA: TGTGCCACCCGACTGAGGAGGAATCAGCCCCAGCATTTT.

The table lists this clone with a few counts. The chain employs TRBV10-2 and TRBJ2-2; D remains unclear. This CDR3 spans 11 amino acids. Trimming shortened V by 3 bases and J by 7 bases, and 3 bases separated the two germline ends. Per the germline V gene, CDR1 is WSHSY and CDR2 is SAAADI. The DNA for the CDR3 is TGCGCCAGCAGTGATTACGGGGAGCTGTTTTTT. Encoded protein: CASSDYGELFF.